This T cell receptor delta chain was identified during a study of γδ T cells in repeated Plasmodium falciparum infection (dated by TCRdb to about 2021). About the study as a whole: The natural-infection arm enrolled Malian children exposed to intense seasonal malaria transmission, compared against age and gender matched Australian children. Five or six malaria-naive U.S. adults underwent four controlled human malaria infections by bites from P. falciparum NF54-infected Anopheles stephensi mosquitoes over approximately 600 days. Samples from controlled-infection subjects were taken at baseline, just before selected infections, and 21 days after each infection. Malian gammadelta TCR repertoires were analysed cross-sectionally in periods with no transmission and longitudinally across episodes of acute febrile malaria. The study looked at how repeated Plasmodium falciparum infection shapes the human gammadelta T cell repertoire, using both natural infection in Mali and controlled human malaria infection.

Summary of the overall study and its limitations: Generalizability was limited because the Malian cohort was drawn from a small rural village of predominantly one ethnic group. Vdelta2-negative gammadelta TCR repertoires from Malian children appeared more clonally expanded, less diverse and less shared than those of Australian children. Analysis of inter-individual variability in gammadelta T cell responses was limited by the small size of the controlled-infection cohort. Across time and infection, the Vgamma9/Vdelta2+ TCR repertoires showed a highly stable polyclonal makeup, with many TCRgamma sequences overlapping between individuals. Repeated controlled infections appeared to drive waves of new clonotype selection in Vdelta2-negative, largely Vdelta1+, gammadelta TCR repertoires.

Here V drops 9 bases and J drops 7 bases, and the junction holds 19 bases not matched to any gene. The CDR3 runs 16 residues from the cysteine to the phenylalanine. This entry keeps only the CDR3 DNA: 48 bases, framed from base 1. From a lookup of the germline V gene, CDR1 and CDR2 are TSWWSYY and QGS. For bulk TCR repertoire analysis, Vgamma9/Vdelta2+ and Vdelta2-negative gammadelta T cell populations were isolated by flow sorting from peripheral blood mononuclear cells. This clone was seen a few times. Its specific antigen is unknown. This likely traces to a read error, being one base from a far larger clone. This sample also contains other DNA sequences that code for the same CDR3. To prepare the library, multiplex PCR was applied. Sequenced using an Illumina MiSeq. From each sorted gammadelta T cell sample, both TCR gamma (TRG) and TCR delta (TRD) chains were sequenced. Per the source publication's procedure: Repertoire analyses included clonotype tree plots, accumulated frequency of the top 20 clonotypes, diversity index (DI) and D75 metrics. TCRdb called clones afresh from the public reads with CATT; identical DNA rows were later merged. TCRdb, not the original authors, processed these V and J calls. In all, the sample holds about 89,000 delta-chain clones, and around 1.4% of those were seen once. 7% to 9.5% of the sample goes to the ten largest clones.

The source of this sequence is a pool of human donors (malaria-infected and uninfected, not separated). The chain is assembled from TRDV1 and TRDJ1, with 8 bases matching TRDD2. TCRdb does not report a J gene; here it was assigned by matching the DNA to germline references. The source material was gamma-delta T cells from blood. The DNA is as follows: TGTGCTCTAGGGAAACTTCCTACTAGGATGGGGAGTAAACTCATCTTT. The translation is CALGKLPTRMGSKLIF.